The present entry profiles one T cell receptor (beta chain) with its context. The ends were cut back, 8 bases at V and 2 bases at J, with 12 bases in the middle. Germline V CDR1 and CDR2: MNHNS, SASEGT. The CDR3 loop spans 13 amino acids. Primers used in a second PCR of roughly 7 to 11 cycles were a sample-barcoded 5' primer and a J-beta primer mix. MiXCR, applied by TCRdb to the 5' RACE reads, yields one record per CDR3 protein. The sample records approximately 800,000 distinct CDR3 sequences, approximately 55% being singletons. This entry belongs to a study of blood T cells in healthy people across ages. Turning to the study itself: Per every two T cells, about one barcoded beta molecule was captured by template switching.

V is TRBV6-1 and J is TRBJ1-1, with D uncertain. This TCR derives from a man older than 75 in good health. The source material was blood. This chain's CDR3 is CASLSSPNTEAFF. The CDR3 bases are TGTGCCAGCCTCTCCTCGCCCAACACTGAAGCTTTCTTT.